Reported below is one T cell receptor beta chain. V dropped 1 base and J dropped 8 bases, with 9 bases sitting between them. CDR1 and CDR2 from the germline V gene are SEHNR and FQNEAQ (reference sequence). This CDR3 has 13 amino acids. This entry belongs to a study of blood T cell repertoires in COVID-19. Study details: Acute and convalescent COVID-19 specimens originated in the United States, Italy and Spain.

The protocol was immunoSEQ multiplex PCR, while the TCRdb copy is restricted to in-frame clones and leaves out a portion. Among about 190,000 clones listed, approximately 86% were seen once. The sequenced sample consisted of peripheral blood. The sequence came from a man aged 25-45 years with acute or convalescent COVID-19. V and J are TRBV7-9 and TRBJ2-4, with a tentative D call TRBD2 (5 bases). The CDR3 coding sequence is TGTGCCAGCAGCTTAGGCGGGCCGGACATTCAGTACTTC. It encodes CASSLGGPDIQYF.